The rows below give T cell receptor beta chains drawn from one sample of a study of T and B cells in COVID-19 patients. Each CDR3 protein gets one entry after TCRdb re-called the multiplex PCR reads with MiXCR. This sample has thousands of distinct CDR3 sequences, with roughly 27% found just once. The sequencing input was blood. The receptors originated from a human donor with active COVID-19. The CDR3 runs from the conserved cysteine through the conserved F or W. D genes are given only for firm matches. Where a row states a size, it is once, few, many or the class of an expanded clone; other rows omit it.

>TRBV4-2|TRBJ1-5|-|-
CASSQAPGSHQPQHF
TGCGCCAGCAGCCAAGCCCCAGGGTCACATCAGCCCCAGCATTTT
>TRBV12-5|TRBJ2-2|TRBD1|-
CASNGQGYTGELFF
TGTGCTAGTAATGGACAGGGTTACACCGGGGAGCTGTTTTTT
>TRBV30|TRBJ1-5|-|many
CAWSPRDLSNQPQHF
TGTGCCTGGAGTCCCCGGGACTTAAGCAATCAGCCCCAGCATTTT
>TRBV6-5|TRBJ1-2|-|medium-sized
CASSLLGFGGIRGYTF
TGTGCCAGCAGTTTATTGGGATTCGGGGGCATTCGTGGCTACACCTTC
>TRBV12-3/TRBV12-4|TRBJ2-3|TRBD2|-
CASSSGSGRPDTQYF
TGTGCCAGCAGTTCCGGTAGCGGGAGACCAGATACGCAGTATTTT
>TRBV7-2|TRBJ2-7|-|-
CASSLTGGLYEQYF
TGTGCCAGCAGCTTAACCGGGGGTCTCTACGAGCAGTACTTC
>TRBV6-2/TRBV6-3|TRBJ2-3|TRBD2|-
CASSYGLAGSTDTQYF
TGTGCCAGCAGTTACGGCCTAGCGGGTAGCACAGATACGCAGTATTTT
>TRBV7-9|TRBJ1-5|-|few
CASSLQGPNQPQHF
TGTGCCAGCAGCTTACAGGGCCCCAATCAGCCCCAGCATTTT
>TRBV27|TRBJ1-6|-|-
CASSLSPKGRNSPLHF
TGTGCCAGCAGTTTATCCCCAAAGGGCCGCAATTCACCCCTCCACTTT
>TRBV19|TRBJ2-7|TRBD1|-
CASSDGQGAGEQYF
TGTGCCAGCAGTGACGGACAGGGGGCCGGCGAGCAGTACTTC
>TRBV27|TRBJ2-2|-|medium-sized
CASSLSGWGTGELFF
TGTGCCAGCAGTTTGTCCGGGTGGGGCACCGGGGAGCTGTTTTTT
>TRBV6-2/TRBV6-3|TRBJ2-3|TRBD1|-
CASRWGTGADTQYF
TGTGCCAGCCGCTGGGGGACAGGGGCAGATACGCAGTATTTT
>TRBV20-1|TRBJ1-1|-|-
CSAPFQQGLSSVAFF
TGCAGTGCTCCCTTCCAGCAGGGGCTAAGTAGTGTAGCTTTCTTT
>TRBV7-9|TRBJ1-1|-|-
CASSFDYGEAFF
TGTGCCAGCAGCTTCGATTATGGCGAAGCTTTCTTT
>TRBV27|TRBJ2-1|-|-
CASSFGPEQFF
TGTGCCAGCAGTTTTGGTCCTGAGCAGTTCTTC
>TRBV4-2|TRBJ1-4|-|few
CASSQDDGGGNEKLFF
TGTGCCAGCAGCCAAGACGATGGAGGGGGAAATGAAAAACTGTTTTTT
>TRBV20-1|TRBJ1-1|-|-
CSALQVMNTEAFF
TGCAGTGCTTTACAGGTGATGAACACTGAAGCTTTCTTT
>TRBV12-3/TRBV12-4|TRBJ2-7|TRBD1|few
CASSLRQGPYEQYF
TGTGCCAGCAGTTTAAGACAGGGGCCCTACGAGCAGTACTTC
>TRBV11-1|TRBJ2-1|TRBD2|once
CASSLRGGATLAGGHRGNEQFF
TGTGCCAGCAGCCTCCGTGGGGGGGCGACACTAGCGGGAGGTCACAGGGGCAATGAGCAGTTCTTC
>TRBV30|TRBJ2-2|TRBD2|medium-sized
CAWSGLAGGRTGELFF
TGTGCCTGGAGTGGACTAGCGGGAGGAAGAACCGGGGAGCTGTTTTTT
>TRBV6-2/TRBV6-3|TRBJ2-4|-|-
CATLGQAKNIQYF
TGTGCCACCCTCGGGCAGGCCAAAAACATTCAGTACTTC
>TRBV5-4|TRBJ2-7|-|-
CASSLVGVDLNEQYF
TGTGCCAGCAGCTTGGTTGGGGTTGACTTGAACGAGCAGTACTTC
>TRBV6-2/TRBV6-3|TRBJ2-7|-|-
CASSLHFSKFGSEEQYF
TGTGCCAGCAGTCTCCACTTTAGCAAATTCGGGTCGGAGGAGCAGTACTTC
>TRBV5-1|TRBJ2-3|TRBD2|-
CASSGGTRADTQYF
TGCGCCAGCAGCGGGGGGACTAGGGCAGATACGCAGTATTTT
>TRBV6-5|TRBJ1-1|TRBD1|few
CASKDRGEGNTEAFF
TGTGCCAGCAAAGACAGGGGAGAGGGGAACACTGAAGCTTTCTTT
>TRBV12-3/TRBV12-4|TRBJ2-7|TRBD1|few
CASSLEDRVGAGVSYEQYF
TGTGCCAGCAGTTTAGAGGACAGGGTTGGGGCCGGGGTCTCCTACGAGCAGTACTTC
>TRBV7-3|TRBJ2-3|TRBD2|-
CASSLQGGPTDTQYF
TGTGCCAGCAGCTTACAGGGAGGGCCGACAGATACGCAGTATTTT
>TRBV6-2/TRBV6-3|TRBJ1-5|TRBD1|-
CASRRDRDHAGNQPQHF
TGTGCCAGCAGACGGGACAGGGACCATGCTGGCAATCAGCCCCAGCATTTT
>TRBV12-3/TRBV12-4|TRBJ2-4|-|-
CASSNDRVAKNIQYF
TGTGCCAGCAGCAACGACAGAGTAGCCAAAAACATTCAGTACTTC
>TRBV30|TRBJ1-5|-|medium-sized
CAWSLAGNQPQHF
TGTGCCTGGAGTCTAGCTGGGAATCAGCCCCAGCATTTT
>TRBV6-1|TRBJ2-7|TRBD2|medium-sized
CASGWTSGGTYEQYF
TGTGCCAGCGGCTGGACTAGCGGGGGGACCTACGAGCAGTACTTC
>TRBV29-1|TRBJ2-5|-|medium-sized
CSVHGGARETQYF
TGCAGCGTCCACGGTGGGGCCCGGGAGACCCAGTACTTC
>TRBV10-3|TRBJ1-5|-|few
CAISESIGSNQPQHF
TGTGCCATCAGTGAGTCGATCGGGAGCAATCAGCCCCAGCATTTT
>TRBV5-6|TRBJ2-7|TRBD1|hyperexpanded
CASSLEWTGLNYEQYF
TGTGCCAGCAGCTTGGAGTGGACAGGGCTGAACTACGAGCAGTACTTC
>TRBV20-1|TRBJ2-1|TRBD2|-
CSAYRTSAFYNEQFF
TGCAGTGCTTATAGGACTAGCGCGTTCTACAATGAGCAGTTCTTC
>TRBV18|TRBJ1-2|-|-
CASTPPTVNYGYTF
TGTGCCAGCACACCTCCGACGGTCAACTATGGCTACACCTTC
>TRBV12-3/TRBV12-4|TRBJ1-2|TRBD1|few
CASSFGTGVVGYTF
TGTGCCAGCAGTTTCGGGACAGGGGTCGTCGGCTACACCTTC